Below, 10 T cell receptor beta chains from the same sample are listed, as sequenced in a study of T cell changes during pregnancy in multiple sclerosis. Here immunoSEQ multiplex PCR was the method, and the copy in TCRdb shows in-frame clones only, minus some. The sample contains about 38,000 clones, more than 85% of which appear only once. This material consisted of CD8+ T cells from peripheral blood mononuclear cells, taken in the third trimester of pregnancy. The receptors here all came from a female donor with multiple sclerosis, enrolled in a pregnancy study.

The chain uses TRBV7-3 and TRBJ2-3, with D perhaps matching TRBD1 (7 bases). CDR1 is SGHTA and CDR2 is FQGTGA in the germline V gene. Trimming cost V 4 bases and J 3 bases, with 14 bases left between them. The CDR3 runs 15 residues. CDR3 in DNA: TGTGCCAGCAGCTCCCAGGGGGGTACGACAGATACGCAGTATTTT. Its protein is CASSSQGGTTDTQYF.

The V call is TRBV2, the J call TRBJ1-1; TRBD1 might be the D (6 bases). CDR1 and CDR2 from the germline V gene are SNHLY and FYNNEI. This CDR3 spans 15 amino acids. The V end was cut by 5 bases, the J end by 1 base, with 14 bases between. The chain's CDR3 is CASSNGTRPNTEAFF. CDR3 bases: TGTGCCAGCAGTAATGGGACACGGCCGAACACTGAAGCTTTCTTT.

V usage is TRBV13 and J usage is TRBJ2-7; 7 bases are a match to TRBD1. Germline V gives CDR1 PRHDT, CDR2 FYEKMQ (reference sequence). The J segment lost 2 bases and the V segment lost 0 bases, leaving 1 base of the junction unmatched. The CDR3 extends over 14 amino acids. CDR3 sequence: CASSLGTGTYEQYF. As DNA, the CDR3 is TGTGCCAGCAGCTTAGGGACAGGGACCTACGAGCAGTACTTC.

The chain is built from TRBV7-3 and TRBJ2-1; 10 bases align to TRBD1. CDR3 size: 15 residues. V gave up 5 bases and J gave up 9 bases; unmatched junction bases: 10. Germline V gene data show CDR1 as SGHTA and CDR2 as FQGTGA. CDR3 coding DNA: TGTGCCAGCAGCCTGACAGGGGGCGAAAGATCTGAGCAGTTCTTC. It yields the protein CASSLTGGERSEQFF.

The V call is TRBV7-9, the J call TRBJ2-5; D remains unclear. Germline V CDR1 and CDR2: SEHNR, FQNEAQ (reference sequence). This CDR3 comprises 14 residues. Trimming left V 2 bases short and J 7 bases short, with 14 bases between. CDR3 protein: CASSLKTTPGTQYF. The CDR3 nucleotides read TGTGCCAGCAGCTTAAAAACCACGCCCGGGACCCAGTACTTC.

The rearrangement uses TRBV11-3 and TRBJ1-5; D is possibly TRBD1 (6 bases). The CDR3 has 15 amino acids. Germline CDR1 reads SGHNT; CDR2 reads YENEEA. Trimming cost V 5 bases and J 0 bases, with 11 bases left between them. CDR3 loop: CASSLSGDSNQPQHF. The CDR3 DNA follows: TGTGCCAGCAGCCTATCAGGGGATAGCAATCAGCCCCAGCATTTT.

The rearrangement joins TRBV5-5 to TRBJ1-2; 7 nucleotides line up with TRBD1. V shed 1 base and J 8 bases; nucleotides not matched to a gene: 5. This CDR3 is 13 amino acids long. The germline V gene has CDR1 SGHKS and CDR2 YYEKEE (reference sequence). In DNA, the CDR3 is TGTGCCAGCAGCTTGAGGGGGCTCGAAGGCTACACCTTC. Amino acids: CASSLRGLEGYTF.

The CDR3 loop reads CASSLSRTGDPNEKLFF. The DNA for the CDR3 is TGTGCCAGCAGCTTATCGCGGACAGGGGATCCTAATGAAAAACTGTTTTTT. The chain joins TRBV7-2 to TRBJ1-4, with 9 positions matching TRBD1. CDR3 size: 17 residues. J lost 3 bases, V lost 2 bases, and 7 bases had no gene match. CDR1 SGHTA and CDR2 FQGNSA come from the germline V gene.

The chain is built from TRBV14 and TRBJ1-2, with D maybe TRBD1 (5 bases). Germline V gene data show CDR1 as SGHDN and CDR2 as FVKESK. This CDR3 has 13 residues. With 1 base removed from V and 8 bases from J, the gap between germline ends came to 11 bases. The CDR3 spells CASSQASGFGYTF. DNA of the CDR3: TGTGCCAGCAGCCAAGCTTCAGGGTTCGGCTACACCTTC.

J is TRBJ2-7 and V is TRBV2; 7 bases align to TRBD2. The CDR3 is made up of 14 amino acids. V was clipped by 3 bases and J by 2 bases; unmatched bases: 4. The germline gives CDR1 SNHLY, CDR2 FYNNEI. This CDR3 reads CASSEGLAAYEQYF. The CDR3, as DNA: TGTGCCAGCAGTGAGGGGCTAGCGGCCTACGAGCAGTACTTC.